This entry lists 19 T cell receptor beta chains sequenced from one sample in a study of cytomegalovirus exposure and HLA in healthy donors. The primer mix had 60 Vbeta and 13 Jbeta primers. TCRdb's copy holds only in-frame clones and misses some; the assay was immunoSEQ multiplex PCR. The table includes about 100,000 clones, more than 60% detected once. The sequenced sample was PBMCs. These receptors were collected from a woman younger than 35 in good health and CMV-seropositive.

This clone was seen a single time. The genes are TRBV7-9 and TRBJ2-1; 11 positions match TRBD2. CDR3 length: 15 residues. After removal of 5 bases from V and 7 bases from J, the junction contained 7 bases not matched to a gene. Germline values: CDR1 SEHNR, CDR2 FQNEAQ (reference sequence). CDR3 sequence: CASSPRVAGGNEQFF. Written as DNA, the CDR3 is TGTGCCAGCAGCCCCAGGGTAGCGGGAGGGAATGAGCAGTTCTTC.

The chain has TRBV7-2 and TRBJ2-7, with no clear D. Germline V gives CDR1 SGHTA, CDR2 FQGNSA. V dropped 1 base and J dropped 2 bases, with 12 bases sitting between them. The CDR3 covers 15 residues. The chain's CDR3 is CASSLVGQPTYEQYF. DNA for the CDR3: TGTGCCAGCAGCTTAGTTGGGCAGCCAACCTACGAGCAGTACTTC.

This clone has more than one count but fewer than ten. The CDR3 region has the DNA TGTGCCAGCAGCTTAGCGGGCTTGCTGGGCTATGAGCAGTTCTTC. It is translated as CASSLAGLLGYEQFF. This chain links TRBV7-8 with TRBJ2-1; D gene unclear. V gave up 0 bases and J gave up 8 bases, with 14 bases separating them. The V gene's germline CDR1 is SGHVS and CDR2 FQNEAQ. There are 15 residues in the CDR3.

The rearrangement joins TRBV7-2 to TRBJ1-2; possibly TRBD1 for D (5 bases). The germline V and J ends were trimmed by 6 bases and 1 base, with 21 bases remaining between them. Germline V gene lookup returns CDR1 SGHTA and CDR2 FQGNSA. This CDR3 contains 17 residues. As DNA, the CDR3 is TGTGCCAGCAGTCCCAGCGGGGGGGACGGCGGTAACTATGGCTACACCTTC. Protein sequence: CASSPSGGDGGNYGYTF.

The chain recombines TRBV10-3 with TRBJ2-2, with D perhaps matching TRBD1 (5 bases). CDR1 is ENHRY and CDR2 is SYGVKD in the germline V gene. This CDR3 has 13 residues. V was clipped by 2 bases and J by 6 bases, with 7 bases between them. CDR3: CAISEGAPGELFF. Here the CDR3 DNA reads TGTGCCATCAGTGAGGGGGCCCCCGGGGAGCTGTTTTTT.

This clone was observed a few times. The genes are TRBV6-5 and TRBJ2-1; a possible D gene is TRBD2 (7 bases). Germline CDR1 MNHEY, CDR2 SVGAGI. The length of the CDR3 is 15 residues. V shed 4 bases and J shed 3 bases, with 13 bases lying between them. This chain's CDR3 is CASSWEGDGYNEQFF. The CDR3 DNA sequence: TGTGCCAGCAGTTGGGAGGGGGACGGCTACAATGAGCAGTTCTTC.

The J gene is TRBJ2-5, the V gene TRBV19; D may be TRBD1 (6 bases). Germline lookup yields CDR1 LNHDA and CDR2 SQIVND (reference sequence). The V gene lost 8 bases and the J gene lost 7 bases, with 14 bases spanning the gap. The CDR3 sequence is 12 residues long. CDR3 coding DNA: TGTGCCAGTCTGTCAGGGGTGGGGACCCAGTACTTC. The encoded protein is CASLSGVGTQYF.

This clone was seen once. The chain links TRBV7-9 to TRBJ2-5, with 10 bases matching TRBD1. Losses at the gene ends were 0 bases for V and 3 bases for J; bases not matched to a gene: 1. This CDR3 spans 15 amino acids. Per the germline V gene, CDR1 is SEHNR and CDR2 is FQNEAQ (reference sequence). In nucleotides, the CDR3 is TGTGCCAGCAGCTTAGCTGGGACAGGGGAAGAGACCCAGTACTTC. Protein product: CASSLAGTGEETQYF. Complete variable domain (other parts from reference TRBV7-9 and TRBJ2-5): DTGVSQNPRHKITKRGQNVTFRCDPISEHNRLYWYRQTLGQGPEFLTYFQNEAQLEKSRLLSDRFSAERPKGSFSTLEIQRTEQGDSAMYLCASSLAGTGEETQYFGPGTRLLVL.

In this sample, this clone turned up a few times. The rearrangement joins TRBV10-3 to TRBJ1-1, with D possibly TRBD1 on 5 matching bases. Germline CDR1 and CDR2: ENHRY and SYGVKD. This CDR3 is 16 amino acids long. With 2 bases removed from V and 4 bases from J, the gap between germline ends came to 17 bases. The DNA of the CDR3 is TGTGCCATCAGTGAGACCCAACAGGCCCTGAGCACTGAAGCTTTCTTT. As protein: CAISETQQALSTEAFF.

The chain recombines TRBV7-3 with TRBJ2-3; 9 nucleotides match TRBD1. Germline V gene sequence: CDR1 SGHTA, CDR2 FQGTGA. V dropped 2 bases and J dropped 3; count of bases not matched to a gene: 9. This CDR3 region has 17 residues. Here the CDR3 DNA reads TGTGCCAGCAGCTTACTACCGGACAGGGGAAGGACAGATACGCAGTATTTT. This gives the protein CASSLLPDRGRTDTQYF.

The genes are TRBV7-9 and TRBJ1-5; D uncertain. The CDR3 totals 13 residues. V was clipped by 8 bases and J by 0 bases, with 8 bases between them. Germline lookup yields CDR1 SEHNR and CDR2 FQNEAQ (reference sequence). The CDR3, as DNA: TGTGCCAGCTGTCGGGATAGCAATCAGCCCCAGCATTTT. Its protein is CASCRDSNQPQHF. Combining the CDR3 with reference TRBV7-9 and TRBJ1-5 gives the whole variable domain DTGVSQNPRHKITKRGQNVTFRCDPISEHNRLYWYRQTLGQGPEFLTYFQNEAQLEKSRLLSDRFSAERPKGSFSTLEIQRTEQGDSAMYLCASCRDSNQPQHFGDGTRLSIL.

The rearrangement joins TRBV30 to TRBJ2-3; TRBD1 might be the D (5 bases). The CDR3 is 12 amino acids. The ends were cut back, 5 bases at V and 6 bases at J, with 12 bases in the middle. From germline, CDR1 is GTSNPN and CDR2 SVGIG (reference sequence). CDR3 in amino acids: CAWYYPGDTQYF. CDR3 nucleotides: TGTGCCTGGTACTATCCAGGGGATACGCAGTATTTT.

CDR3 in amino acids: CASSLVGQSFSGANVLTF. The CDR3, as DNA: TGTGCCAGCAGCTTAGTGGGACAGTCCTTCTCTGGGGCCAACGTCCTGACTTTC. This chain connects TRBV13 to TRBJ2-6; TRBD1 aligns across 7 bases. J gave up 0 bases and V 1 base, and 6 bases lay outside the gene matches. Looked up from germline, CDR1 is PRHDT and CDR2 is FYEKMQ (reference sequence). The CDR3 has 18 residues. The variable domain in full, with the rest retrieved from reference TRBV13 and TRBJ2-6, is AAGVIQSPRHLIKEKRETATLKCYPIPRHDTVYWYQQGPGQDPQFLISFYEKMQSDKGSIPDRFSAQQFSDYHSELNMSSLELGDSALYFCASSLVGQSFSGANVLTFGAGSRLTVL.

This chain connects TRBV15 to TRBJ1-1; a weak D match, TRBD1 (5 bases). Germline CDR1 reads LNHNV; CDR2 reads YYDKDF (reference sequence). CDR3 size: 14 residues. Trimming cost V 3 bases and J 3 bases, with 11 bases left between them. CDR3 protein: CATSRTREDTEAFF. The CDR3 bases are TGTGCCACCAGCAGGACCAGGGAGGACACTGAAGCTTTCTTT.

The CDR3 loop is CASSKQGYENIQYF. CDR3 coding DNA: TGTGCCAGCAGCAAACAGGGTTACGAAAACATTCAGTACTTC. This sequence joins TRBV27 and TRBJ2-4; TRBD1 is a possible D gene (6 bases). In germline, CDR1 is MNHEY, CDR2 SMNVEV (reference sequence). There are 14 residues in the CDR3. V gave up 6 bases and J gave up 5 bases, with 14 bases separating them.

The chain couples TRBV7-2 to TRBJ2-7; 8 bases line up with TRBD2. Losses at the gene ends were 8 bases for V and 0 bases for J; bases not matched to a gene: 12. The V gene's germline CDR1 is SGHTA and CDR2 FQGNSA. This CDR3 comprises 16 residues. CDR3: CASHVRGSGSSYEQYF. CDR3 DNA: TGTGCCAGCCACGTGCGGGGGAGCGGGAGCTCCTACGAGCAGTACTTC.

The CDR3 DNA is TGTGCCAGCTCACCGGACAGCCAAGAGACCCAGTACTTC. Protein: CASSPDSQETQYF. The rearrangement joins TRBV18 to TRBJ2-5, with D maybe TRBD1 (6 bases). Trimming left V 3 bases short and J 1 base short, with 6 bases between. The CDR3 spans 13 residues. Germline V lookup: CDR1 KGHSH, CDR2 LQKENI. The full variable domain, with the rest looked up from reference TRBV18 and TRBJ2-5, is NAGVMQNPRHLVRRRGQEARLRCSPMKGHSHVYWYRQLPEEGLKFMVYLQKENIIDESGMPKERFSAEFPKEGPSILRIQQVVRGDSAAYFCASSPDSQETQYFGPGTRLLVL.

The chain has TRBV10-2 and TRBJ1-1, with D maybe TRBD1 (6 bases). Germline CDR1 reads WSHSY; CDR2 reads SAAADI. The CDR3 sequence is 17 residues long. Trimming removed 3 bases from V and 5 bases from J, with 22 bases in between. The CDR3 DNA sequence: TGCGCCAGCAGTGATGGCCCACAGGGCGCGAGGTCTACTGAAGCTTTCTTT. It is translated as CASSDGPQGARSTEAFF.

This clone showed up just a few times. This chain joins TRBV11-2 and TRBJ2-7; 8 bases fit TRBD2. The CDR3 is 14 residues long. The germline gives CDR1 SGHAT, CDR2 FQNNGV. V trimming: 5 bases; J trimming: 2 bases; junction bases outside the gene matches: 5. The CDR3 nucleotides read TGTGCCAGCAGCCCTATAGCGGGAACCTACGAGCAGTACTTC. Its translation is CASSPIAGTYEQYF.